The 26 T cell receptor beta chains presented below share a single source sample, sequenced in a study of human versus mouse CDR3 diversity and MHC coevolution. TCRdb's copy holds only in-frame clones and misses some; the assay was immunoSEQ multiplex PCR. The table records fewer than 80,000 clones, 80% to 95% of them present only once. Sequencing was carried out using naive CD4+ T cells from blood. Subset here: CD45RO-negative CD62L-positive naive CD4 T cells. The source is a person aged 30-69 years in good health.

The gene calls are TRBV2 and TRBJ2-1, with D tentatively TRBD1 (6 bases). Germline values: CDR1 SNHLY, CDR2 FYNNEI. Trimming took off 4 bases at V and 1 base at J, with 14 bases between the two ends. This CDR3 spans 16 amino acids. CDR3 sequence: CASSVTDRSSYNEQFF. CDR3 nucleotides: TGTGCCAGCAGTGTGACGGACAGATCATCCTACAATGAGCAGTTCTTC.

The chain joins TRBV27 to TRBJ2-3; 7 nucleotides line up with TRBD2. The germline CDR1 and CDR2 sequences are MNHEY and SMNVEV (reference sequence). Germline trimming cut 5 bases from V and 0 bases from J; bases unmatched to any gene: 11. This CDR3 has 17 amino acids. CDR3 protein: CASSRLSGVPSTDTQYF. The CDR3 coding sequence is TGTGCCAGCAGTCGCCTGAGCGGGGTCCCTAGCACAGATACGCAGTATTTT.

This clone appeared a single time. The chain joins TRBV2 to TRBJ1-1; 9 bases map to TRBD1. V lost 3 bases and J lost 7; bases outside the gene matches: 6. The germline CDR1 and CDR2 sequences are SNHLY and FYNNEI. The CDR3 has 14 amino acids. The CDR3 sequence is CASSETGGGFEAFF. CDR3 sequence (DNA): TGTGCCAGCAGTGAGACAGGGGGTGGCTTTGAAGCTTTCTTT.

J is TRBJ1-1 and V is TRBV28; TRBD1 matches 10 bases. In germline, CDR1 is MDHEN, CDR2 SYDVKM. There are 14 residues in the CDR3. V lost 4 bases to trimming and J lost 5 bases; unmatched junction nucleotides: 4. This CDR3 is CASSSDRGQTEAFF. Here the CDR3 DNA reads TGTGCCAGCAGTTCCGACAGGGGGCAAACTGAAGCTTTCTTT.

The CDR3 region has the DNA TGTGCCAGCAGCGTAGGCCACGGGGGCACAGATACGCAGTATTTT. It yields the protein CASSVGHGGTDTQYF. V is TRBV9 and J is TRBJ2-3, with D tentatively TRBD2 (5 bases). The CDR3 has 15 amino acids. CDR1 is SGDLS and CDR2 is YYNGEE in the germline V gene. V lost 0 bases to trimming and J lost 1 base, with 9 bases between them.

The V call is TRBV29-1, the J call TRBJ1-1; the D gene is possibly TRBD1 (5 bases). V dropped 3 bases and J dropped 0 bases, with 11 bases sitting between them. CDR3 length: 14 amino acids. Per the germline V gene, CDR1 is SQVTM and CDR2 is ANQGSEA. CDR3 nucleotide sequence: TGCAGCGTTGACGTAGGGGCCCTGAACACTGAAGCTTTCTTT. Its translation is CSVDVGALNTEAFF.

The chain carries TRBV30 and TRBJ1-3; perhaps TRBD1 as D (5 bases). Germline CDR1 reads GTSNPN; CDR2 reads SVGIG (reference sequence). The ends were cut back, 0 bases at V and 4 bases at J, with 13 bases in the middle. The CDR3 length is 15 residues. The CDR3 sequence: CAWSVAGIGGNTIYF. Here the CDR3 DNA reads TGTGCCTGGAGTGTAGCAGGGATAGGGGGAAACACCATATATTTT.

Only one count was recorded for this clone. The chain joins TRBV25-1 to TRBJ1-6; D is possibly TRBD1 (5 bases). V was shortened by 7 bases and J by 6 bases, with 10 bases between the two germline ends. The CDR3 is 13 amino acids. Germline V gives CDR1 MGHDK, CDR2 SYGVNS. CDR3 DNA sequence: TGTGCCAGCACCCGGGGGAGTAATTCACCCCTCCACTTT. Its protein product is CASTRGSNSPLHF.

The J gene is TRBJ1-2, the V gene TRBV6-1; 9 bases line up with TRBD1. The germline gives CDR1 MNHNS, CDR2 SASEGT. V dropped 6 bases and J dropped 4; count of bases not matched to a gene: 9. This CDR3 contains 15 residues. Written as DNA, the CDR3 is TGTGCCAGCAGGAACGCCGGGACAGGGCTCTATGGCTACACCTTC. Translated, it gives CASRNAGTGLYGYTF.

This chain joins TRBV20-1 and TRBJ1-2; D might be TRBD1 (5 bases). CDR1 and CDR2 from the germline V gene are DFQATT and SNEGSKA (reference sequence). This CDR3 has 11 residues. The CDR3 coding sequence is TGCTCAACCGGGGGATCCTATGGCTACACCTTC. Translated, it gives CSTGGSYGYTF.

The sample holds one count of this clone. CDR3 nucleotide sequence: TGTGCCAGCAGTTCGCCCGGGACAGGAACCTACGAGCAGTACTTC. This translates into CASSSPGTGTYEQYF. This sequence joins TRBV27 and TRBJ2-7, with 8 bases matching TRBD1. Germline CDR1 is MNHEY and CDR2 is SMNVEV (reference sequence). J gave up 2 bases and V 4 bases, and 7 bases lay outside the gene matches. The CDR3 loop spans 15 amino acids.

The genes are TRBV19 and TRBJ2-5; D is uncertain. There are 15 residues in the CDR3. Deletions cut 3 bases from V and 1 base from J, with 12 bases between. Germline V gene sequence: CDR1 LNHDA, CDR2 SQIVND (reference sequence). The CDR3 reads CASSIERLGQETQYF. DNA for the CDR3: TGTGCCAGTAGTATTGAGAGGTTAGGCCAAGAGACCCAGTACTTC.

The genes are TRBV29-1 and TRBJ1-5; a weak D match, TRBD1 (6 bases). The CDR3 sequence is 21 residues long. The germline V gene encodes CDR1 SQVTM and CDR2 ANQGSEA. V shed 0 bases and J shed 1 base, with 28 bases lying between them. The CDR3 DNA is TGCAGCGTTGAAGAACTCTCCCTCTCCGGGACATCGGAGGCGAGCAATCAGCCCCAGCATTTT. Amino acids: CSVEELSLSGTSEASNQPQHF.

The chain links TRBV30 to TRBJ2-7; TRBD1 agrees at 10 bases. CDR1 and CDR2 (germline): GTSNPN, SVGIG (reference sequence). The CDR3 runs to 15 residues. V lost 2 bases to trimming and J lost 6 bases; unmatched junction nucleotides: 10. The DNA of the CDR3 is TGTGCCTGGAGTACGACAGGGGGCTGGGTGATCGAGCAGTACTTC. It yields the protein CAWSTTGGWVIEQYF.

The chain combines TRBV9 with TRBJ1-3; weak D call: TRBD1 (6 bases). The germline V gene encodes CDR1 SGDLS and CDR2 YYNGEE. V was shortened by 3 bases and J by 0 bases, with 13 bases between the two germline ends. CDR3 size: 16 residues. In DNA form, the CDR3 reads TGTGCCAGCAGCGGGACAGTGATTAACTCTGGAAACACCATATATTTT. Translation gives CASSGTVINSGNTIYF.

This rearrangement joins TRBV25-1 to TRBJ1-4, with D perhaps matching TRBD1 (6 bases). The CDR3 spans 15 residues. Trimming stripped 7 bases from V and 0 bases from J, with 12 bases between. CDR1 and CDR2 from the germline V gene are MGHDK and SYGVNS. The DNA of the CDR3 is TGTGCCAGCAACGATAAGGGGGCAACTAATGAAAAACTGTTTTTT. Encoded protein: CASNDKGATNEKLFF.

In this sample, this clone turned up a few times. This rearrangement joins TRBV6-4 to TRBJ1-1, with D possibly being TRBD1 (6 bases). Trimming removed 2 bases at V and 6 bases at J, with 16 bases between. CDR3 length equals 15 residues. Germline CDR1 and CDR2: MRHNA and SNTAGT. CDR3 protein: CASSDRSGAGAEAFF. CDR3 DNA sequence: TGTGCCAGCAGTGACCGTTCAGGGGCGGGCGCTGAAGCTTTCTTT.

This clone has only a few counts. V is TRBV10-3 and J is TRBJ2-1; no reliable D call. Trimming took 7 bases from V and 7 from J, leaving 14 bases between them. The CDR3 totals 13 residues. CDR1 ENHRY and CDR2 SYGVKD come from the germline V gene. The CDR3 nucleotides are TGTGCCATCACTAAAGTATCGGGTAATGAGCAGTTCTTC. Encoded protein: CAITKVSGNEQFF.

The chain carries TRBV5-1 and TRBJ2-2; the match to TRBD1 covers 10 bases. Germline CDR1 reads SGHRS; CDR2 reads YFSETQ. Unmatched junction bases numbered 4, after V lost 4 bases and J lost 1 base. This CDR3 comprises 16 residues. The CDR3 DNA sequence: TGCGCCAGCAGCCTGGGACAGGGGAGGAACACCGGGGAGCTGTTTTTT. Protein sequence: CASSLGQGRNTGELFF.

This rearrangement joins TRBV18 to TRBJ1-2; 7 nucleotides match TRBD1. Germline V gene lookup returns CDR1 KGHSH and CDR2 LQKENI. CDR3 length: 14 amino acids. The V gene end was trimmed by 3 bases and the J gene end by 8 bases; junction bases not matched to a gene: 9. The CDR3: CASSPKQTGSGYTF. The CDR3 nucleotides are TGTGCCAGCTCACCCAAACAGACAGGGAGCGGCTACACCTTC.

The table lists this clone with a few counts. The CDR3 spells CASSTTKGNENQPQHF. CDR3 sequence (DNA): TGTGCCAGTAGCACCACAAAGGGGAATGAAAATCAGCCCCAGCATTTT. This chain connects TRBV19 to TRBJ1-5; possibly TRBD1 for D (5 bases). CDR1 is LNHDA, CDR2 SQIVND, per germline (reference sequence). The CDR3 covers 16 residues. V lost 6 bases, J lost 4 bases, and 19 bases lay in between.

The chain links TRBV6-1 to TRBJ2-3; D perhaps matches TRBD2 (5 bases). V lost 4 bases to trimming and J lost 0 bases, with 14 bases between them. Germline loops: CDR1 MNHNS, CDR2 SASEGT. This CDR3 has 16 amino acids. Here the CDR3 reads CASSGLGVTSTDTQYF. The CDR3 DNA reads TGTGCCAGCAGTGGCCTCGGGGTGACTAGCACAGATACGCAGTATTTT.

As regards this clone: Other DNA sequences in this specimen translate into the identical CDR3. The chain uses TRBV15 and TRBJ2-5, with TRBD1 identical over 7 bases. V was pared by 3 bases and J by 1 base, with 8 bases of the junction left unmatched. Germline CDR1 is LNHNV and CDR2 is YYDKDF (reference sequence). The CDR3 is 16 residues long. The CDR3 spells CATSRDRQGVQETQYF. The CDR3 DNA sequence: TGTGCCACCAGCAGGGATAGGCAGGGGGTCCAAGAGACCCAGTACTTC.

This clone is a singleton in its sample. The CDR3 sequence is CASAGTGGLALKQFF. Here the CDR3 DNA reads TGTGCCAGCGCCGGGACAGGGGGCCTGGCGCTGAAGCAGTTCTTC. The gene calls are TRBV6-1 and TRBJ2-1; 12 bases agree with TRBD1. Germline CDR1 reads MNHNS; CDR2 reads SASEGT. The CDR3 consists of 15 residues. Trimming cost V 8 bases and J 11 bases; bases outside gene matches: 13.

The V and J genes are TRBV16 and TRBJ1-1, with a tentative D call TRBD1 (5 bases). Germline lookup yields CDR1 KGHSY and CDR2 FQNENV. The CDR3 is 16 amino acids. Trimming pared 2 bases from V and 2 bases from J, leaving 15 bases between. The CDR3 is CASSQLSGGGNTEAFF. CDR3 sequence (DNA): TGTGCCAGCAGCCAACTTTCGGGGGGGGGAAACACTGAAGCTTTCTTT. Drawing the rest from reference TRBV16 and TRBJ1-1, the complete variable domain is GEEVAQTPKHLVRGEGQKAKLYCAPIKGHSYVFWYQQVLKNEFKFLISFQNENVFDETGMPKERFSAKCLPNSPCSLEIQATKLEDSAVYFCASSQLSGGGNTEAFFGQGTRLTVV.

This clone has a single count. V gene TRBV6-5 combines with J gene TRBJ1-1; 7 bases align to TRBD1. The CDR3 is 13 amino acids. Trimming at V came to 2 bases and at J to 8 bases, leaving 5 bases not matched to a gene. In germline, CDR1 is MNHEY, CDR2 SVGAGI. The DNA of the CDR3 is TGTGCCAGCAGTTACCCTGGGACAGTAGAAGCTTTCTTT. Its translation: CASSYPGTVEAFF.